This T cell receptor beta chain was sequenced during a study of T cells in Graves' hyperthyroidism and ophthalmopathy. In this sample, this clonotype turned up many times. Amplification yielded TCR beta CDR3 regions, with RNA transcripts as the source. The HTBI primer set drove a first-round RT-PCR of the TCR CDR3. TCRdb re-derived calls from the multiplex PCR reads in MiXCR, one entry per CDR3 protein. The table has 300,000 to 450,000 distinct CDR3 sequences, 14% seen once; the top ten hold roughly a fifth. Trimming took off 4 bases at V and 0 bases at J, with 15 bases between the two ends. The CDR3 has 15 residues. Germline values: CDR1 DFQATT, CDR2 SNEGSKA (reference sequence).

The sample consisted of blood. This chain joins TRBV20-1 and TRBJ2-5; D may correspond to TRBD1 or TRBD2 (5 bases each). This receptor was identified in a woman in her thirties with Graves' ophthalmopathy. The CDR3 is CSAIPIRGHQETQYF. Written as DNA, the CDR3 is TGCAGTGCTATACCGATTCGGGGACACCAAGAGACCCAGTACTTC.